This is a list of T cell receptor beta chains from one sample in a study of cytomegalovirus exposure and HLA in healthy donors. The repertoire was sequenced with immunoSEQ multiplex PCR; TCRdb's copy has only in-frame clones and lacks some. The table has under 200,000 clones, around 82% seen once. The sequenced material came from PBMCs. The receptors were gathered from a male donor in good health and CMV-seronegative. CDR3s include the opening cysteine and the closing phenylalanine or tryptophan. Each record gives: CDR3 protein, CDR3 DNA, V gene, J gene, D gene, clone size. D genes are given only for firm matches. A row's size may be missing; if present it is once, few, many or a size class.

cdr3_aa: CASSYQTGVGTQYF; cdr3_nt: TGTGCCAGCAGTTACCAGACAGGGGTCGGGACGCAGTATTTT; v_call: TRBV6-5; j_call: TRBJ2-3; d_call: TRBD1; clone_size: -
cdr3_aa: CASSGASPVTRGLSGNEQFF; cdr3_nt: TGCGCCAGCAGTGGGGCCTCTCCGGTGACTAGGGGGCTCTCCGGCAATGAGCAGTTCTTC; v_call: TRBV10-2; j_call: TRBJ2-1; d_call: -; clone_size: -
cdr3_aa: CASSLGGGGARNEQYF; cdr3_nt: TGTGCCAGCAGCTTGGGTGGCGGGGGGGCCAGGAACGAGCAGTACTTC; v_call: TRBV5-4; j_call: TRBJ2-7; d_call: TRBD2; clone_size: -
cdr3_aa: CASSPGQFYEQYF; cdr3_nt: TGTGCCAGCAGTCCGGGACAGTTCTACGAGCAGTACTTC; v_call: TRBV6-5; j_call: TRBJ2-7; d_call: TRBD1; clone_size: once
cdr3_aa: CASSRDRNYGYTF; cdr3_nt: TGCGCCAGCAGCCGCGACAGAAACTATGGCTACACCTTC; v_call: TRBV4-1; j_call: TRBJ1-2; d_call: -; clone_size: -
cdr3_aa: CAWSVLQATGELFF; cdr3_nt: TGTGCCTGGAGTGTACTACAGGCCACCGGGGAGCTGTTTTTT; v_call: TRBV30; j_call: TRBJ2-2; d_call: -; clone_size: -
cdr3_aa: CASSGAGGLSETQYF; cdr3_nt: TGTGCCAGCAGCGGAGCGGGGGGATTGTCAGAGACCCAGTACTTC; v_call: TRBV5-6; j_call: TRBJ2-5; d_call: TRBD2; clone_size: -
cdr3_aa: CASSLGTGDGYTF; cdr3_nt: TGTGCCAGCAGCCTCGGGACAGGGGACGGCTACACCTTC; v_call: TRBV11-2; j_call: TRBJ1-2; d_call: TRBD1; clone_size: few
cdr3_aa: CASSPTERGHTGELFF; cdr3_nt: TGTGCCAGCAGTCCTACAGAGCGGGGCCACACCGGGGAGCTGTTTTTT; v_call: TRBV13; j_call: TRBJ2-2; d_call: TRBD2; clone_size: -
cdr3_aa: CASSPPSGSSTTQYF; cdr3_nt: TGTGCCAGCAGCCCTCCTAGCGGGAGCAGCACTACGCAGTATTTT; v_call: TRBV9; j_call: TRBJ2-3; d_call: TRBD2; clone_size: -
cdr3_aa: CASRESRSYNSPLHF; cdr3_nt: TGTGCCAGCAGGGAGTCCCGCTCCTATAATTCACCCCTCCACTTT; v_call: TRBV2; j_call: TRBJ1-6; d_call: -; clone_size: -
cdr3_aa: CASSLRTGEVGELFF; cdr3_nt: TGCGCCAGCAGCCTCCGGACAGGGGAAGTCGGGGAGCTGTTTTTT; v_call: TRBV10-2; j_call: TRBJ2-2; d_call: TRBD1; clone_size: -
cdr3_aa: CASVRGFGDGYTF; cdr3_nt: TGTGCCAGCGTAAGGGGGTTCGGCGATGGCTACACCTTC; v_call: TRBV6-5; j_call: TRBJ1-2; d_call: -; clone_size: -
cdr3_aa: CAFQKGGGTNEKLFF; cdr3_nt: TGTGCCTTTCAAAAGGGGGGGGGAACTAATGAAAAACTGTTTTTT; v_call: TRBV28; j_call: TRBJ1-4; d_call: -; clone_size: -
cdr3_aa: CASSATRQGKGNQPQHF; cdr3_nt: TGTGCCAGCAGCGCAACGAGACAGGGCAAGGGCAATCAGCCCCAGCATTTT; v_call: TRBV11-2; j_call: TRBJ1-5; d_call: TRBD1; clone_size: -
cdr3_aa: CASGSVTSGGPSSYNEQFF; cdr3_nt: TGTGCTAGTGGTTCGGTGACTAGCGGGGGGCCGAGCTCCTACAATGAGCAGTTCTTC; v_call: TRBV12-5; j_call: TRBJ2-1; d_call: TRBD2; clone_size: -
cdr3_aa: CASSLLSRMTLTYEQYF; cdr3_nt: TGTGCCAGCAGTTTACTAAGCCGAATGACTTTAACCTACGAGCAGTACTTC; v_call: TRBV28; j_call: TRBJ2-7; d_call: -; clone_size: -
cdr3_aa: CASSAGGTREQYF; cdr3_nt: TGCGCCAGCAGTGCGGGGGGGACGAGGGAGCAGTACTTC; v_call: TRBV10-1; j_call: TRBJ2-7; d_call: TRBD2; clone_size: -
cdr3_aa: CASSLGTKNEKLFF; cdr3_nt: TGTGCCAGCAGCTTGGGGACAAAGAATGAAAAACTGTTTTTT; v_call: TRBV5-4; j_call: TRBJ1-4; d_call: -; clone_size: -
cdr3_aa: CASRSGTGVGNTIYF; cdr3_nt: TGCGCCAGCAGGTCCGGGACAGGGGTAGGAAACACCATATATTTT; v_call: TRBV5-1; j_call: TRBJ1-3; d_call: TRBD1; clone_size: -